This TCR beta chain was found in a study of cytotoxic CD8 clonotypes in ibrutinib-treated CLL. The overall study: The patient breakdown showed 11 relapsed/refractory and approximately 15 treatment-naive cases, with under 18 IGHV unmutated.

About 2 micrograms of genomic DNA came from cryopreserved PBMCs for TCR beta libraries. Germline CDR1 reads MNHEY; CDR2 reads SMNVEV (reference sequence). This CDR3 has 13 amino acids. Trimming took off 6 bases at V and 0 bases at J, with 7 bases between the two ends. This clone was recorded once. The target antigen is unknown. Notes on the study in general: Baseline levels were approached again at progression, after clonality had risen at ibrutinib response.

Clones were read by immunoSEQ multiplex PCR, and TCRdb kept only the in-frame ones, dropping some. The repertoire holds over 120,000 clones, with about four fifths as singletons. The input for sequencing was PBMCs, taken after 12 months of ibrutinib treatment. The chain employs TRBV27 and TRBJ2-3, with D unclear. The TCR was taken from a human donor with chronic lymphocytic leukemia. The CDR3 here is CASRLYSTDTQYF. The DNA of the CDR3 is TGTGCCAGCAGGCTCTATAGCACAGATACGCAGTATTTT.